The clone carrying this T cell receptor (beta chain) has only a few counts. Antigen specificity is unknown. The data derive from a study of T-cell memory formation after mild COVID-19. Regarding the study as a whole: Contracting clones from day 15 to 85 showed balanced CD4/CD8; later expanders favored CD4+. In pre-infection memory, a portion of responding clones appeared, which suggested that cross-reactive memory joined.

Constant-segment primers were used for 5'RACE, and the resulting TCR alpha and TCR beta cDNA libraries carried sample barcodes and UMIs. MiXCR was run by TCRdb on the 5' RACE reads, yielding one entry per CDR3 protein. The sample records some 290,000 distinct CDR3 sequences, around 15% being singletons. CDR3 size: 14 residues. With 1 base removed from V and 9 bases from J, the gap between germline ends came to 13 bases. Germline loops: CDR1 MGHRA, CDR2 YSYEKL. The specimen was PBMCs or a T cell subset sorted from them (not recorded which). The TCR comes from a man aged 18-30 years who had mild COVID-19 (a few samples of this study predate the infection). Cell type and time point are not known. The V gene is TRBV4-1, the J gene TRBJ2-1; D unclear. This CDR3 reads CASSQVVIVGEQFF. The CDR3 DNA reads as TGCGCCAGCAGCCAAGTCGTTATTGTGGGTGAGCAGTTCTTC.